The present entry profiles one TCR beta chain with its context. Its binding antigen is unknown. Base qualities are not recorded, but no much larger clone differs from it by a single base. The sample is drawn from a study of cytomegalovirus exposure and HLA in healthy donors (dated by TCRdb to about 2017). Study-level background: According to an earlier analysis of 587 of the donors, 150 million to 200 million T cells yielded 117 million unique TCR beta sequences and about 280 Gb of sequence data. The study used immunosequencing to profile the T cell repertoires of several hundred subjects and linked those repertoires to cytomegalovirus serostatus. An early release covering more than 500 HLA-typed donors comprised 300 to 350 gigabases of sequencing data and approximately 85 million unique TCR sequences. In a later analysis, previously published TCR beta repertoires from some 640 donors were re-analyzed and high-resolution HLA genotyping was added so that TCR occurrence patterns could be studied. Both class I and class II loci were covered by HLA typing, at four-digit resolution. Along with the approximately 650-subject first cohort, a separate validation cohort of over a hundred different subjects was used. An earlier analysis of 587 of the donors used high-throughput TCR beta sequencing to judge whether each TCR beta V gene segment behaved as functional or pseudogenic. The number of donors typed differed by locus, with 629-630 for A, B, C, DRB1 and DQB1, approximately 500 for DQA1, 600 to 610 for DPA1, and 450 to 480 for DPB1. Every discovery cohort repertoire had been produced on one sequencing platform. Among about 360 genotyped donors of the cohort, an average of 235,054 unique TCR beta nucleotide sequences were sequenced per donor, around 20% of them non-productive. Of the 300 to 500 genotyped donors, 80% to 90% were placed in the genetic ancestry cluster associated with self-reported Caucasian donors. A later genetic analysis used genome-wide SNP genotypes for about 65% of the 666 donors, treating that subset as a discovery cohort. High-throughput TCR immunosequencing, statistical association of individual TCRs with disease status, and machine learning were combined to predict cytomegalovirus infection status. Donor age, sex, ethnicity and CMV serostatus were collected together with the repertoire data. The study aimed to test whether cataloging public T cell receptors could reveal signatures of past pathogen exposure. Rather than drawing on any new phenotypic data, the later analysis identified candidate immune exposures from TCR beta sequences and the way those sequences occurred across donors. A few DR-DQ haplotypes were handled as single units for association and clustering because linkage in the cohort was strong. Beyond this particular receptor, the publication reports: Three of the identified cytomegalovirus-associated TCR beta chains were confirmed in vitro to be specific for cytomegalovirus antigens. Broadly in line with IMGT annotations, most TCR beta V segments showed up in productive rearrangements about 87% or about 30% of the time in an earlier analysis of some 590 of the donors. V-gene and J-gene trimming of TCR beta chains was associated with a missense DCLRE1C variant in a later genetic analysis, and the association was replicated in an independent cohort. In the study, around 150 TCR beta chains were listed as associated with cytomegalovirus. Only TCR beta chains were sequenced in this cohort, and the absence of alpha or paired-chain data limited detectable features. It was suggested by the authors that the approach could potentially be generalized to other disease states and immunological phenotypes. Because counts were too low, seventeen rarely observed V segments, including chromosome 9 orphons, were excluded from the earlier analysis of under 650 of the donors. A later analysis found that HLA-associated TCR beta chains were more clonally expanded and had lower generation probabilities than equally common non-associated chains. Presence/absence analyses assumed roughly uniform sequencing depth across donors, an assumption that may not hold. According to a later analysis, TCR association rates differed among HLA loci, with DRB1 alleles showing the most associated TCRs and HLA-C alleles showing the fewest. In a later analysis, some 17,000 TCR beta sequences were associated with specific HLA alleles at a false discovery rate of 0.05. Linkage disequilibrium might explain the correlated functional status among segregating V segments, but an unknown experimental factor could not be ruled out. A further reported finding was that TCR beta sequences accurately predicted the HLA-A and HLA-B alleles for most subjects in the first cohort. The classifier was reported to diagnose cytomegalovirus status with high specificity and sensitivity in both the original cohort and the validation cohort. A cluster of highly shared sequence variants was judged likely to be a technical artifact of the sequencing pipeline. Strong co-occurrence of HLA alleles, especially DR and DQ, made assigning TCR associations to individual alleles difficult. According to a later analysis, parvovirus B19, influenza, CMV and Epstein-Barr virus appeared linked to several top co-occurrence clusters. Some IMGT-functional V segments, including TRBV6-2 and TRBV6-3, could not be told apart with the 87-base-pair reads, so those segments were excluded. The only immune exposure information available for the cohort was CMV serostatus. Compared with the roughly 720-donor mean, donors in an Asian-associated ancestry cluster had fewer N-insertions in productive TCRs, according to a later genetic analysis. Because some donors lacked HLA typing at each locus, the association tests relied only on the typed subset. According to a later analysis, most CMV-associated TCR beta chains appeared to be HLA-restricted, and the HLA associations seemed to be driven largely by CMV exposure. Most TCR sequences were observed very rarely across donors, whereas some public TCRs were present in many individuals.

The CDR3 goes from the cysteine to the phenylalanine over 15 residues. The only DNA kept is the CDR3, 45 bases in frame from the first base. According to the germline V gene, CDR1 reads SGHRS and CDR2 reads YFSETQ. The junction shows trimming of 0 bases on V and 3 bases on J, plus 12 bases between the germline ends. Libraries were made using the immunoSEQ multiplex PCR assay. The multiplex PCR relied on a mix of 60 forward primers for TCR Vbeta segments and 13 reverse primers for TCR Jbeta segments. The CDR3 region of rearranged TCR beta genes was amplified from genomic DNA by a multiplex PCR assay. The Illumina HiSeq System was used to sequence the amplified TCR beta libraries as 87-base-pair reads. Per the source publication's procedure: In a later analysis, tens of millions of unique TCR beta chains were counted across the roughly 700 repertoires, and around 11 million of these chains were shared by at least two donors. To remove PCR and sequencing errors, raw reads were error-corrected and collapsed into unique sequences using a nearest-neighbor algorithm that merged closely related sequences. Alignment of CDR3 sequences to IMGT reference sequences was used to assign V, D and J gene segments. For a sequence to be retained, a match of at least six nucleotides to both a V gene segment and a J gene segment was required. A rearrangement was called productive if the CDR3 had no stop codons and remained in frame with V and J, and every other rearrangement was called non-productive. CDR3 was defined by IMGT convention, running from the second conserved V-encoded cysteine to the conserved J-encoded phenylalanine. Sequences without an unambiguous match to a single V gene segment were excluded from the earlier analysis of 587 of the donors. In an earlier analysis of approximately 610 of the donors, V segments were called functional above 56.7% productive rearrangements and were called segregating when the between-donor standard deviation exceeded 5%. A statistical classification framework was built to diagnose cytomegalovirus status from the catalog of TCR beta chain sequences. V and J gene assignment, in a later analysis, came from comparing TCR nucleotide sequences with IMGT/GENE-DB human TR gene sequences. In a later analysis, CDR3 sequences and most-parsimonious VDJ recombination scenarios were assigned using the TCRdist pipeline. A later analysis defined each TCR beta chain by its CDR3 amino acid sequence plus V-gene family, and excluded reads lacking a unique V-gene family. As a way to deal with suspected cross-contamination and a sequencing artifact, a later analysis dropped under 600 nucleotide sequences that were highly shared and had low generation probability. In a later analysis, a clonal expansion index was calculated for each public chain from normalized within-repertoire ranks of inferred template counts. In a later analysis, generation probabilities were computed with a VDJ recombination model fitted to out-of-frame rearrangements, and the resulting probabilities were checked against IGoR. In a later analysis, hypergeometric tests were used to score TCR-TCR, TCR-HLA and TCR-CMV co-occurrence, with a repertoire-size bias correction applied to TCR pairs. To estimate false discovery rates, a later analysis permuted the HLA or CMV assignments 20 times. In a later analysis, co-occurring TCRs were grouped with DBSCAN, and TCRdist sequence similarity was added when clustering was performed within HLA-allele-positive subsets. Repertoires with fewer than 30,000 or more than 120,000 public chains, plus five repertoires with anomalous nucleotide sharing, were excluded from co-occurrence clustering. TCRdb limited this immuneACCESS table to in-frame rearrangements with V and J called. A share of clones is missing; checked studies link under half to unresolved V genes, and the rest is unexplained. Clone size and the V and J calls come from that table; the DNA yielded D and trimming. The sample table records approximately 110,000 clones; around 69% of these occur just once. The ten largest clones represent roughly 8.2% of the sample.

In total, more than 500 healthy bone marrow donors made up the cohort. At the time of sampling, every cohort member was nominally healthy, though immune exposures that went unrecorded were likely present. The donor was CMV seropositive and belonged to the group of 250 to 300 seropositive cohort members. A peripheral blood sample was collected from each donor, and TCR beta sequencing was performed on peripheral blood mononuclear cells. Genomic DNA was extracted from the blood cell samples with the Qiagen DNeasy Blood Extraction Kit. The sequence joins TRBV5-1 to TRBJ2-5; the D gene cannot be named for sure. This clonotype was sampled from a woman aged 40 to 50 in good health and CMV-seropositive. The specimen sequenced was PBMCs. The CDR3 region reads CASSLAEETKETQYF. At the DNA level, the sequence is TGCGCCAGCAGCTTGGCAGAGGAAACGAAAGAGACCCAGTACTTC.